The 9 T cell receptor beta chains presented below share a single source sample, sequenced in a study of CD8+ T cells in alopecia areata. Sequencing templates came from extracted RNA that was reverse transcribed into cDNA. Here immunoSEQ multiplex PCR was the method, and the copy in TCRdb shows in-frame clones only, minus some. The table lists approximately 280,000 clones, 55% to 75% of them singletons. Specified treatment: oral pan-JAK inhibitor, 5-10 mg twice daily. The source was CD4+ T cells sorted from blood, collected at week 24, from a patient treated with tofacitinib. These receptors were taken from a human donor with alopecia areata.

CDR3 nucleotide sequence: TGTGCCTGGAGGCGGGAGGGGAATTCACCCCTCCACTTT. This encodes CAWRREGNSPLHF. The chain has TRBV30 and TRBJ1-6, with D tentatively TRBD1 (5 bases). This CDR3 contains 13 residues. Germline-derived CDR1 and CDR2 are GTSNPN and SVGIG (reference sequence). V lost 3 bases, J lost 7 bases, and 10 bases lay in between.

This rearrangement joins TRBV30 to TRBJ2-1; D call uncertain. The germline gives CDR1 GTSNPN, CDR2 SVGIG (reference sequence). The CDR3 is 12 residues long. V gave up 8 bases and J gave up 8 bases, with 16 bases separating them. CDR3 residues: CAGLVEVYEQFF. DNA of the CDR3: TGTGCCGGATTAGTAGAGGTCTATGAGCAGTTCTTC.

This clone has more than one count but fewer than ten. This chain joins TRBV4-2 and TRBJ2-1; 7 nucleotides match TRBD2. The CDR3 consists of 16 residues. The V segment lost 0 bases and the J segment 7 bases; nucleotides outside the gene matches: 9. Germline CDR1 and CDR2: LGHNA and YNFKEQ. The CDR3 here is CASSQDGGNRANEQFF. In DNA form, the CDR3 reads TGTGCCAGCAGCCAAGACGGGGGGAACCGGGCGAATGAGCAGTTCTTC.

CDR3 region: CASSQVQPAADRYGYTF. Here the CDR3 DNA reads TGCGCCAGCAGCCAAGTCCAACCGGCGGCGGATAGATATGGCTACACCTTC. The chain couples TRBV4-1 to TRBJ1-2; no clear D gene. This CDR3 has 17 amino acids. Germline lookup yields CDR1 MGHRA and CDR2 YSYEKL. Trimming pared 1 base from V and 5 bases from J, leaving 20 bases between.

The rearrangement uses TRBV30 and TRBJ1-5; 7 bases map to TRBD1. Germline V gene lookup returns CDR1 GTSNPN and CDR2 SVGIG (reference sequence). This CDR3 has 16 residues. V dropped 2 bases and J dropped 5; count of bases not matched to a gene: 12. CDR3 amino acids: CAWSPPPTGMHQPQHF. The CDR3 DNA reads as TGTGCCTGGAGTCCCCCGCCGACAGGGATGCATCAGCCCCAGCATTTT.

This chain connects TRBV15 to TRBJ1-4; the D gene is possibly TRBD1 (6 bases). Trimming shortened V by 1 base and J by 5 bases, and 14 bases separated the two germline ends. Germline V lookup: CDR1 LNHNV, CDR2 YYDKDF (reference sequence). The CDR3 runs to 16 residues. This CDR3 reads CATSRGKTGGNEKLFF. CDR3 sequence (DNA): TGTGCCACCAGCAGAGGGAAGACAGGCGGCAATGAAAAACTGTTTTTT.

This rearrangement joins TRBV29-1 to TRBJ1-6; 7 bases line up with TRBD1. J was trimmed by 6 bases and V by 4 bases; bases with no gene match: 3. The CDR3 consists of 13 residues. Looked up from germline, CDR1 is SQVTM and CDR2 is ANQGSEA. This CDR3 is CSVAGDSNSPLHF. CDR3 in DNA: TGCAGCGTTGCAGGGGACAGTAATTCACCCCTCCACTTT.

The J gene is TRBJ2-5, the V gene TRBV7-9, with no clear D. Germline values: CDR1 SEHNR, CDR2 FQNEAQ (reference sequence). V was trimmed by 5 bases and J by 5 bases, leaving 3 bases between them. The CDR3 consists of 10 residues. The CDR3 coding sequence is TGTGCCAGCAGCGGGGAGACCCAGTACTTC. Protein product: CASSGETQYF.

This clone was seen more than once but under ten times. The DNA of the CDR3 is TGTGCCTGGAAGCTCTGGCGGAACTATGGCTACACCTTC. This translates into CAWKLWRNYGYTF. The chain carries TRBV30 and TRBJ1-2; D gene unclear. V lost 4 bases, J lost 2 bases, and 11 bases lay in between. Germline V gene lookup returns CDR1 GTSNPN and CDR2 SVGIG (reference sequence). CDR3 length equals 13 residues.